Listed below are T cell receptor beta chains from one sample, sequenced in a study of cytomegalovirus exposure and HLA in healthy donors. Some clones are missing from TCRdb's copy, which holds only in-frame ones; the method was immunoSEQ multiplex PCR. Of over 95,000 clones in the sample, about 74% were seen once. Sequenced: PBMCs. The receptors originated from a female donor in good health and CMV-seronegative. CDR3s include the opening cysteine and the closing phenylalanine or tryptophan. A D gene is named only where the DNA matches it firmly. The size entry is marked missing in some rows and otherwise reads once, few, many or a size class.

D gene	V gene	clone size	J gene	CDR3 DNA	CDR3 protein
-	TRBV5-5	medium-sized	TRBJ2-7	TGTGCCAGCAGCTTAATGCCAGGGGCCTCCTACGAGCAGTACTTC	CASSLMPGASYEQYF
-	TRBV5-1	-	TRBJ2-3	TGCGCCAGCAGCTTGGCCTCAGGGAGGGATACGCAGTATTTT	CASSLASGRDTQYF
-	TRBV7-9	-	TRBJ1-5	TGTGCCAGCAGCATTACAGGGCTGAATCAGCCCCAGCATTTT	CASSITGLNQPQHF
-	TRBV4-3	-	TRBJ1-2	TGCGCCAGCAGCCAAGATGGCAGGGATGCCTATGGCTACACCTTC	CASSQDGRDAYGYTF
TRBD2	TRBV4-2	-	TRBJ2-2	TGTGCCAGCAGCCCCTCAAAGAGGACTAGCGGGAGGAATAGTCTCGGGGAGCTGTTTTTT	CASSPSKRTSGRNSLGELFF
TRBD2	TRBV27	-	TRBJ2-7	TGTGCCAGCAGTTTACTGCGGGAGAGTTTATCCGAGCAGTACTTC	CASSLLRESLSEQYF
-	TRBV30	once	TRBJ1-2	TGTGCCTGGAGTGTGCGAGGCAGGGCTCATGGCTACACCTTC	CAWSVRGRAHGYTF
TRBD1	TRBV5-1	-	TRBJ1-2	TGCGCCAGCAGCCCAGGGACAGTCTCTAACTATGGCTACACCTTC	CASSPGTVSNYGYTF
TRBD1	TRBV6-5	-	TRBJ1-2	TGTGCCAGCAGTTCCCCGGGACAGGGTCTGGAAGGCTACACCTTC	CASSSPGQGLEGYTF
TRBD1	TRBV5-6	-	TRBJ1-2	TGTGCCAGCAGCCAGCTCCCGGGACAGGGGAGGTTTGGCTACACCTTC	CASSQLPGQGRFGYTF
-	TRBV5-5	-	TRBJ1-1	TGTGCCAGCAGCACGATCGCCGGGAGGGGGGATACTGAAGCTTTCTTT	CASSTIAGRGDTEAFF
TRBD1	TRBV2	-	TRBJ1-3	TGTGCCAGCGGAAGGACAGGGAGCACCATATATTTT	CASGRTGSTIYF
-	TRBV20-1	once	TRBJ2-3	TGCAGTGCTTTGCGGACAGATACGCAGTATTTT	CSALRTDTQYF
TRBD1	TRBV7-9	-	TRBJ1-5	TGTTCCAGCAGCCCAGGTACAGGGGGCGGGGGCAATCAGCCCCAGCATTTT	CSSSPGTGGGGNQPQHF
-	TRBV6-6	few	TRBJ2-3	TGTGCCAGCAGACGGGGACACACAGATACGCAGTATTTT	CASRRGHTDTQYF
TRBD1	TRBV7-2	-	TRBJ1-2	TGTGCCAGCAGCTTGGGGACAGTCTATGGCTACACCTTC	CASSLGTVYGYTF
-	TRBV5-6	-	TRBJ1-2	TGTGCCAGCAGCTTGCCAGAGGAATACTATGGCTACACCTTC	CASSLPEEYYGYTF
-	TRBV6-5	-	TRBJ1-5	TGTGCCAGCAAATATAGCAATCAGCCCCAGCATTTT	CASKYSNQPQHF
-	TRBV5-6	-	TRBJ1-2	TGTGCCAGCAGCTTTAAGAGTACTTGGGCAGGGATTTATAACTATGGCTACACCTTC	CASSFKSTWAGIYNYGYTF
TRBD1	TRBV18	-	TRBJ1-1	TGTGCCAGCTCACCCGAGGGGGCGAACACTGAAGCTTTCTTT	CASSPEGANTEAFF
TRBD1	TRBV5-5	-	TRBJ1-3	TGTGCCAGCAGCTCCTGGGACAGCGGAGGAAACACCATATATTTT	CASSSWDSGGNTIYF
TRBD1	TRBV5-5	-	TRBJ1-4	TGTGCCAGCAGCGTCCCGGGACAGGGTGAAAAACTGTTTTTT	CASSVPGQGEKLFF
-	TRBV5-1	-	TRBJ1-4	TGCGCCAGCAGCGTACAGGGTGGCGTGGCAACTAATGAAAAACTGTTTTTT	CASSVQGGVATNEKLFF
-	TRBV1	-	TRBJ2-1	TGCACCAGCAGCCAATCTCCGGGACTTACCTCCTACAATGAGCAGTTCTTC	CTSSQSPGLTSYNEQFF
TRBD1	TRBV6-1	-	TRBJ2-7	TGTGCCAGCAGTGAGACTCCGGGACAGGGCAAGCCCTACGAGCAGTACTTC	CASSETPGQGKPYEQYF
TRBD1	TRBV6-1	-	TRBJ1-5	TGTGCCAGCAAAGGGGGCTTAGGTCAGCCCCAGCATTTT	CASKGGLGQPQHF
-	TRBV6-5	-	TRBJ1-1	TGTGCCAGCAGTTACTCAACTCCCAGGTACCACACTGAAGCTTTCTTT	CASSYSTPRYHTEAFF
TRBD2	TRBV2	once	TRBJ2-5	TGTGCCAGCAGTCTACGACTAGCGGGTCGACAAGAGACCCAGTACTTC	CASSLRLAGRQETQYF